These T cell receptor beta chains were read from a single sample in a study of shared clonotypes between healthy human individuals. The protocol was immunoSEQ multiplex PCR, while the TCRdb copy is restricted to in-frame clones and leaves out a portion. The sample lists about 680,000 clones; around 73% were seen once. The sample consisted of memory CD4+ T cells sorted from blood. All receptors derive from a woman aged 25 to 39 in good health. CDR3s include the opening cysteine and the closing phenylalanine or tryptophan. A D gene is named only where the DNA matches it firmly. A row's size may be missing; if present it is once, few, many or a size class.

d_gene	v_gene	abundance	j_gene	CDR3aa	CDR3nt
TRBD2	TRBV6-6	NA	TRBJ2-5	CASSYGGVAGTQYF	TGTGCCAGCAGTTACGGGGGGGTAGCGGGGACCCAGTACTTC
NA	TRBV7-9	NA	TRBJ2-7	CASSFRDGYYEQYF	TGTGCCAGCAGCTTCCGGGACGGCTACTACGAGCAGTACTTC
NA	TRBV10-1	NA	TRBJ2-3	CASSSGLGGTDTQYF	TGCGCCAGCAGTTCTGGACTTGGTGGCACAGATACGCAGTATTTT
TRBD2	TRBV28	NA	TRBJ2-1	CASSSVWSGSRNEQFF	TGTGCCAGCAGTTCCGTGTGGAGCGGGAGTCGGAATGAGCAGTTCTTC
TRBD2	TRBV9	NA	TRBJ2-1	CASSVESQRGSYNEQFF	TGTGCCAGCAGCGTAGAAAGCCAGCGGGGATCCTACAATGAGCAGTTCTTC
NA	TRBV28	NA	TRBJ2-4	CASKGSQNIQYF	TGTGCCAGCAAAGGGAGCCAAAACATTCAGTACTTC
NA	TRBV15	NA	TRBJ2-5	CATSRDPILVGYQETQYF	TGTGCCACCAGCAGAGATCCGATTCTAGTAGGATACCAAGAGACCCAGTACTTC
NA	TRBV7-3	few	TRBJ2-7	CASSLSGGLPYEQYF	TGTGCCAGCAGCTTAAGTGGGGGACTTCCCTACGAGCAGTACTTC
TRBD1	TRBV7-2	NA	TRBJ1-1	CASSFRDRQGAFF	TGTGCCAGCAGCTTCCGGGACAGACAAGGAGCTTTCTTT
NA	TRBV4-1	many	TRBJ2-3	CASSQGPFNPTDTQYF	TGCGCCAGCAGCCAAGGGCCCTTTAACCCCACAGATACGCAGTATTTT
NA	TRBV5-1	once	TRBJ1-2	CASSLAEGSSYGYTF	TGCGCCAGCAGCTTGGCCGAAGGGTCGAGCTATGGCTACACCTTC
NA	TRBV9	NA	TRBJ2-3	CASSVAVDYTDTQYF	TGTGCCAGCAGCGTAGCGGTTGACTACACAGATACGCAGTATTTT
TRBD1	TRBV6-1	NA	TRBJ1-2	CASSARTGAVRGYTF	TGTGCCAGCAGTGCGCGGACAGGGGCAGTGAGGGGCTACACCTTC
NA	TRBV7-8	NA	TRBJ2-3	CASSLRLGRSTDTQYF	TGTGCCAGCAGCTTAAGACTCGGAAGGTCGACAGATACGCAGTATTTT
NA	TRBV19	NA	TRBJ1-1	CASRDPLRNTEAFF	TGTGCCAGTAGAGACCCGCTGAGGAACACTGAAGCTTTCTTT
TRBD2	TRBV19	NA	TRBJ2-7	CASSIDSSGTTYEQYF	TGTGCCAGTAGTATAGACAGTAGCGGGACGACCTACGAGCAGTACTTC
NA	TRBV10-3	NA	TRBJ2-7	CAISDSRGVAYEQYF	TGTGCCATCAGTGATTCAAGAGGGGTCGCCTACGAGCAGTACTTC
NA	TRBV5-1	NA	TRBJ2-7	CASSFVGVDYEQYF	TGCGCCAGCAGCTTCGTGGGTGTAGACTACGAGCAGTACTTC
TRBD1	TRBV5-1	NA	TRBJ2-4	CASSSSGTGLAVGNIQYF	TGCGCCAGCAGCTCCTCCGGGACAGGGTTAGCGGTCGGAAACATTCAGTACTTC
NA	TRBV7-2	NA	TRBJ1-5	CASSLEGLESQPQHF	TGTGCCAGCAGCTTGGAGGGGTTAGAGTCCCAGCCCCAGCATTTT
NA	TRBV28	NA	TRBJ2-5	CASSTSGTRKETQYF	TGTGCCAGCAGCACATCCGGGACAAGAAAAGAGACCCAGTACTTC
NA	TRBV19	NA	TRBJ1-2	CASSIGTDTYGYTF	TGTGCCAGTAGTATCGGGACCGATACCTATGGCTACACCTTC
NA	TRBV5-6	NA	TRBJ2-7	CASSRMTVSYEQYF	TGTGCCAGCAGCAGGATGACGGTGTCCTACGAGCAGTACTTC